The 31 T cell receptor beta chains reported below all come from one sample, sequenced in a study of blood T cell repertoires in COVID-19. TCRdb keeps only in-frame clones here, not all; method: immunoSEQ multiplex PCR. The table records under 450,000 clones, 86% of them present only once. The sample taken for sequencing was peripheral blood. These TCRs come from a woman aged 60 to 75 with COVID-19, enrolled during active disease.

The chain combines TRBV5-4 with TRBJ1-2; no definite D call. The CDR3 is 13 residues long. V lost 0 bases to trimming and J lost 6 bases, with 9 bases between them. CDR1 is SGHNT, CDR2 YYREEE, per germline (reference sequence). As DNA, the CDR3 is TGTGCCAGCAGCTTGGATTGGGAGAATGGCTACACCTTC. It yields the protein CASSLDWENGYTF.

The chain couples TRBV24-1 to TRBJ2-2; TRBD1 aligns across 8 bases. Germline loops: CDR1 KGHDR, CDR2 SFDVKD. V lost 3 bases and J lost 6; bases outside the gene matches: 5. CDR3 size: 15 residues. CDR3 nucleotide sequence: TGTGCCACCAGTGATCCGTCGACAGGGGCCGGGGAGCTGTTTTTT. It is translated as CATSDPSTGAGELFF.

The gene calls are TRBV19 and TRBJ2-3; TRBD2 might be the D (6 bases). The CDR3 is 13 amino acids. Trimming stripped 5 bases from V and 4 bases from J, with 10 bases between. Germline CDR1 LNHDA, CDR2 SQIVND (reference sequence). The CDR3 reads CASSLGGPDTQYF. CDR3 nucleotides: TGTGCCAGTAGTTTGGGGGGTCCAGATACGCAGTATTTT.

Comments on this clone: The junction shows a germline mismatch at one end, possibly a read error. CDR3 nucleotides: TGCGCCAGCAGTGAACTGGCTGGGGAGCCCCATTTT. Amino acid sequence: CASSELAGEPHF. The chain combines TRBV10-2 with TRBJ1-4, with D hard to call. The CDR3 contains 12 residues. Germline CDR1 is WSHSY and CDR2 is SAAADI.

The chain recombines TRBV6-2 or TRBV6-3 with TRBJ1-5; D perhaps matches TRBD1 (5 bases). V shed 4 bases and J shed 6 bases, with 13 bases lying between them. This CDR3 has 14 amino acids. CDR1 is MNHEY and CDR2 is SVGEGT in the germline V gene. CDR3 nucleotide sequence: TGTGCCAGCAGTTGGGGGGGTTCAGGTCAGCCCCAGCATTTT. This codes for CASSWGGSGQPQHF.

This chain links TRBV5-1 with TRBJ2-3; the D is unclear. The germline V and J ends were trimmed by 6 bases and 1 base, with 9 bases remaining between them. The CDR3 spans 13 residues. Germline CDR1 is SGHRS and CDR2 is YFSETQ. Here the CDR3 reads CASNDQGTDTQYF. The CDR3 DNA is TGCGCCAGCAATGACCAGGGCACAGATACGCAGTATTTT.

The V gene is TRBV6-5, the J gene TRBJ1-1, with no clear D. V lost 4 bases and J 1 base, leaving 10 bases between the germline ends. The germline V gene encodes CDR1 MNHEY and CDR2 SVGAGI. This CDR3 has 14 amino acids. CDR3 DNA sequence: TGTGCCAGCAGTTGGAGGGTTTCGAACACTGAAGCTTTCTTT. It encodes CASSWRVSNTEAFF.

V usage is TRBV2 and J usage is TRBJ2-1; D is possibly TRBD1 (5 bases). The length of the CDR3 is 15 residues. The V gene lost 6 bases and the J gene lost 0 bases, with 12 bases spanning the gap. The germline V gene has CDR1 SNHLY and CDR2 FYNNEI. CDR3 bases: TGTGCCAGCAGGGTAACAGGTTACTCCTACAATGAGCAGTTCTTC. It codes for CASRVTGYSYNEQFF.

This sequence joins TRBV7-9 and TRBJ1-3, with 7 bases matching TRBD1. Unmatched junction bases numbered 4, after V lost 8 bases and J lost 3 bases. This CDR3 has 13 residues. Germline V CDR1 and CDR2: SEHNR, FQNEAQ (reference sequence). In DNA form, the CDR3 reads TGTGCCAGCTTGCGGGACAGTGGAAACACCATATATTTT. Translation gives CASLRDSGNTIYF. The whole variable domain, filled in from reference TRBV7-9 and TRBJ1-3, reads DTGVSQNPRHKITKRGQNVTFRCDPISEHNRLYWYRQTLGQGPEFLTYFQNEAQLEKSRLLSDRFSAERPKGSFSTLEIQRTEQGDSAMYLCASLRDSGNTIYFGEGSWLTVV.

Here the CDR3 DNA reads TGCAGTGCTAGTCCTACAGGGGGCTGGGGCTACACCTTC. Protein: CSASPTGGWGYTF. The chain recombines TRBV20-1 with TRBJ1-2; 9 bases line up with TRBD1. Germline V gene data show CDR1 as DFQATT and CDR2 as SNEGSKA (reference sequence). V shed 3 bases, J shed 8 bases, and the junction held 7 bases outside the gene matches. This CDR3 has 13 residues.

The chain links TRBV7-3 to TRBJ2-7; 8 nucleotides line up with TRBD2. CDR1 and CDR2 (germline): SGHTA, FQGTGA. Losses at the gene ends were 0 bases for V and 2 bases for J; bases not matched to a gene: 6. This CDR3 has 16 amino acids. The CDR3 region is CASSLTSDSGAYEQYF. For the CDR3, the DNA is TGTGCCAGCAGCTTAACTAGTGATAGCGGGGCCTACGAGCAGTACTTC.

This chain joins TRBV5-4 and TRBJ1-4; unclear D gene. The germline gives CDR1 SGHNT, CDR2 YYREEE (reference sequence). Trimming took off 0 bases at V and 7 bases at J, with 10 bases between the two ends. CDR3 size: 14 residues. The CDR3 DNA reads TGTGCCAGCAGCTTGGCCGCGGTTGGTGAAAAACTGTTTTTT. Protein product: CASSLAAVGEKLFF.

J is TRBJ1-2 and V is TRBV11-2, with 9 bases that match TRBD1. The trim removed 5 bases at V and 2 bases at J, leaving 6 bases unmatched. Germline loops: CDR1 SGHAT, CDR2 FQNNGV. The CDR3 sequence is 15 residues long. The chain's CDR3 is CASSLQGATNYGYTF. CDR3 nucleotide sequence: TGTGCCAGCAGCCTACAGGGGGCTACGAACTATGGCTACACCTTC. The full variable domain, completed using reference TRBV11-2 and TRBJ1-2, is EAGVAQSPRYKIIEKRQSVAFWCNPISGHATLYWYQQILGQGPKLLIQFQNNGVVDDSQLPKDRFSAERLKGVDSTLKIQPAKLEDSAVYLCASSLQGATNYGYTFGSGTRLTVV.

This clone was picked up one time. The gene calls are TRBV12-3 or TRBV12-4 and TRBJ2-7; 8 bases are shared with TRBD1. After removal of 5 bases from V and 5 bases from J, the junction contained 2 bases not matched to a gene. This CDR3 is built from 12 residues. The CDR3 DNA reads as TGTGCCAGCAGTGGACAGGGCCACGAGCAGTACTTC. It translates to CASSGQGHEQYF.

The V call is TRBV9, the J call TRBJ1-5; possibly TRBD1 for D (5 bases). V was shortened by 7 bases and J by 6 bases, with 14 bases between the two germline ends. Germline assignment: CDR1 SGDLS and CDR2 YYNGEE. The CDR3 has 13 residues. The CDR3 protein is CASSTSGVQPQHF. The CDR3 DNA sequence: TGTGCCAGCTCCACCTCGGGGGTTCAGCCCCAGCATTTT.

The chain employs TRBV5-6 and TRBJ2-1; 7 bases agree with TRBD1. The CDR3 is 14 residues long. The V gene end was trimmed by 6 bases and the J gene end by 8 bases; junction bases not matched to a gene: 11. Germline CDR1 and CDR2: SGHDT and YYEEEE. The CDR3 sequence: CASTETTGWDEQFF. CDR3 DNA: TGTGCCAGCACAGAAACGACAGGGTGGGATGAGCAGTTCTTC.

The chain combines TRBV5-1 with TRBJ2-3; D possibly corresponds to TRBD2 (5 bases). Trimming took off 4 bases at V and 0 bases at J, with 15 bases between the two ends. Germline V lookup: CDR1 SGHRS, CDR2 YFSETQ. The CDR3 runs 16 residues. In DNA form, the CDR3 reads TGCGCCAGCAGCGCCCTCGCGGGTTCTAGCACAGATACGCAGTATTTT. Its protein product is CASSALAGSSTDTQYF.

CDR3 region: CAHNPGISTDTQYF. CDR3 nucleotides: TGTGCCCATAATCCGGGGATTAGCACAGATACGCAGTATTTT. The chain links TRBV2 to TRBJ2-3, with D possibly being TRBD2 (5 bases). The CDR3 totals 14 residues. V was shortened by 11 bases and J by 0 bases, with 15 bases between the two germline ends. CDR1 and CDR2 (germline): SNHLY, FYNNEI.

This clone was detected once. The chain uses TRBV19 and TRBJ2-1; possibly TRBD1 for D (5 bases). Per the germline V gene, CDR1 is LNHDA and CDR2 is SQIVND (reference sequence). Between the trimmed V and J ends, which lost 4 bases and 6 bases, there was a span of 16 bases. The length of the CDR3 is 15 residues. CDR3 nucleotide sequence: TGTGCCAGTAGTAACTTGGGGCCTTGGAGCAATGAGCAGTTCTTC. This gives the protein CASSNLGPWSNEQFF.

This clone was observed a few times. The rearrangement links TRBV3-1 (or the pseudogene TRBV3-2) to TRBJ2-7; D is uncertain. The V gene's germline CDR1 is LGHDT and CDR2 YNNKEL (reference sequence). Between the trimmed V and J ends, which lost 3 bases and 2 bases, there was a span of 8 bases. CDR3 length: 13 residues. As DNA, the CDR3 is TGTGCCAGCAGCCATTTGAGCACCTACGAGCAGTACTTC. This sequence encodes CASSHLSTYEQYF.

This clone was found a few times. The chain employs TRBV5-1 and TRBJ1-1, with TRBD1 matching over 7 bases. Germline lookup yields CDR1 SGHRS and CDR2 YFSETQ. The CDR3 consists of 13 residues. V dropped 5 bases and J dropped 3; count of bases not matched to a gene: 4. This CDR3 is CASRRGQDTEAFF. The CDR3 DNA is TGCGCCAGCAGGAGGGGGCAGGACACTGAAGCTTTCTTT.

The CDR3 here is CASSVSTGVGNTIYF. In nucleotides, the CDR3 is TGTGCCAGCAGCGTTTCGACAGGGGTCGGAAACACCATATATTTT. The gene calls are TRBV9 and TRBJ1-3; 8 bases are a match to TRBD1. V was pared by 2 bases and J by 4 bases, with 5 bases of the junction left unmatched. The CDR3 loop spans 15 amino acids. Germline V gene data show CDR1 as SGDLS and CDR2 as YYNGEE.

CDR3 residues: CASSQDLPSSYNSPLHF. DNA of the CDR3: TGCGCCAGCAGCCAAGATCTCCCGAGCTCCTATAATTCACCCCTCCACTTT. The chain has TRBV4-1 and TRBJ1-6; no clear D gene. CDR1 is MGHRA, CDR2 YSYEKL, per germline. The ends were cut back, 0 bases at V and 0 bases at J, with 9 bases in the middle. The CDR3 sequence is 17 residues long.

This clone appeared a few times. This chain links TRBV12-3 or TRBV12-4 with TRBJ1-4; D is ambiguous. The CDR3 totals 11 residues. The V end lost 3 bases, the J end lost 7 bases, and 3 bases lay between the germline ends. CDR3 sequence reads: CASSFREKLFF. Written as DNA, the CDR3 is TGTGCCAGCAGTTTTCGTGAAAAACTGTTTTTT.

The rearrangement joins TRBV2 to TRBJ1-5, with D perhaps TRBD1 (6 bases). This CDR3 spans 18 amino acids. Germline V CDR1 and CDR2: SNHLY, FYNNEI. Trimming removed 5 bases from V and 1 base from J, with 21 bases in between. CDR3 DNA: TGTGCCAGCAGTCCCTTCGGGGGGGCTAGGGGAAGCAATCAGCCCCAGCATTTT. Protein product: CASSPFGGARGSNQPQHF.

In this sample, this clone turned up a few times. The gene calls are TRBV14 and TRBJ1-2, with 10 nucleotides matching TRBD1. Germline V CDR1 and CDR2: SGHDN, FVKESK. The CDR3 loop spans 13 amino acids. V lost 4 bases to trimming and J lost 5 bases; unmatched junction nucleotides: 1. The CDR3 DNA sequence: TGTGCCAGCAGCCCGGGACAGGGGTATGGCTACACCTTC. Translating gives CASSPGQGYGYTF.

This clone was counted once. The rearrangement links TRBV7-2 to TRBJ2-1; 7 bases map to TRBD1. V dropped 2 bases and J dropped 10; count of bases not matched to a gene: 14. Germline CDR1 is SGHTA and CDR2 is FQGNSA. This CDR3 has 16 amino acids. CDR3 in amino acids: CASSLRDSILAKEQFF. In DNA form, the CDR3 reads TGTGCCAGCAGCTTAAGGGACAGTATACTTGCAAAGGAGCAGTTCTTC.

The J gene is TRBJ1-1, the V gene TRBV5-6; possibly TRBD1 for D (6 bases). CDR3 size: 11 residues. The V and J ends lost 1 base and 11 bases respectively, with 9 bases between them. From germline, CDR1 is SGHDT and CDR2 YYEEEE. CDR3 DNA sequence: TGTGCCAGCAGCTTGCGACAGGAGGCTTTCTTT. Encoded protein: CASSLRQEAFF. Full variable domain (rest looked up from reference TRBV5-6 and TRBJ1-1): DAGVTQSPTHLIKTRGQQVTLRCSPKSGHDTVSWYQQALGQGPQFIFQYYEEEERQRGNFPDRFSGHQFPNYSSELNVNALLLGDSALYLCASSLRQEAFFGQGTRLTVV.

This chain uses TRBV11-1 with TRBJ2-7, with 11 bases fitting TRBD1. The V gene's germline CDR1 is SGHAT and CDR2 FQDESV (reference sequence). CDR3 size: 14 residues. J gave up 4 bases and V 5 bases, and 4 bases lay outside the gene matches. CDR3 amino acids: CASSVGTGGYEQYF. The DNA for the CDR3 is TGTGCCAGCAGCGTCGGGACAGGGGGTTACGAGCAGTACTTC.

The CDR3 region is CASSPGQDENEKLFF. In DNA form, the CDR3 reads TGTGCCAGCAGTCCCGGACAGGACGAAAATGAAAAACTGTTTTTT. The chain uses TRBV27 and TRBJ1-4; 7 bases fit TRBD1. After removal of 5 bases from V and 5 bases from J, the junction contained 8 bases not matched to a gene. Germline assignment: CDR1 MNHEY and CDR2 SMNVEV (reference sequence). CDR3 length: 15 amino acids.

The J gene is TRBJ2-7, the V gene TRBV6-2 or TRBV6-3; TRBD2 agrees at 8 bases. The ends lost 3 bases at V and 4 bases at J; junction bases unmatched: 14. Germline CDR1 MNHEY, CDR2 SVGEGT. The CDR3 runs 17 residues. Here the CDR3 reads CASSYGITGLAVYEQYF. CDR3 bases: TGTGCCAGCAGTTATGGTATCACAGGACTAGCAGTTTACGAGCAGTACTTC.